This T cell receptor beta chain derives from a study of naive and memory T cell subsets. Study-level results: Over 85% of naive TCR sequences appeared only once, unlike memory subsets.

Both TRBC1 and TRBC2 were covered by a beta constant-region primer of two equimolar oligonucleotides. A 12-nucleotide UMI and the SP2 primer were added to the cDNA 3' end by oligonucleotide ligation. TCRdb re-analysed the UMI-ligation and nested PCR reads in MiXCR, keeping a single row per CDR3 protein. The sample holds around 90,000 distinct CDR3 sequences; roughly 7.3% are singletons and the top ten take over 1.5%. After the first PCR, alpha and beta chain libraries were processed separately. Overnight CMV lysate stimulation of fresh PBMCs defined donor CMV status by CD4+ IFNgamma. The germline V and J ends were trimmed by 5 bases and 3 bases, with 14 bases remaining between them. Germline V gives CDR1 SGHVT, CDR2 SQSDAQ. The CDR3 contains 14 residues. This clonotype has a count of ten or more. What it binds is unknown.

This receptor was obtained from a human donor in good health. This chain uses TRBV7-4 with TRBJ2-7, with D perhaps matching TRBD2 (5 bases). Sequenced input: central memory CD4+ T cells from blood. This CDR3 is CASSRGPGIYEQYF. The CDR3 DNA reads as TGTGCCAGCAGCCGGGGTCCGGGGATCTACGAGCAGTACTTC.